This T cell receptor (beta chain) was sequenced for a study of spatial heterogeneity in lung cancer. Study conclusions and caveats: Blood contained ubiquitous expanded tumor TCRs more at resection than at follow-up.

Time point in this sample: sample taken at primary tumor resection. Sequencing of whole RNA from tumor, nontumor lung or frozen PBMC involved no sorting. Donation came from roughly 72 patients with untreated early-stage non-small cell lung cancer. Germline assignment: CDR1 SGHVS and CDR2 FQNEAQ. V was cut by 4 bases and J by 7 bases, with 14 bases left in between. This CDR3 has 14 amino acids. Each TCR cDNA molecule carried a unique molecular identifier. TCRdb passed the 5' RACE reads through MiXCR, listing each CDR3 protein once. The sample holds around 11,000 distinct CDR3 sequences, 3.5% to 4.5% seen once. Many counts were recorded for this clonotype. Antigen specificity is unknown. The library was designed around alpha chains, so this beta chain is a stray read whose abundance carries little weight.

Sequences were derived from PBMCs, sampled at surgery. V and J are TRBV7-8 and TRBJ2-1; D is possibly TRBD1 (6 bases). This clonotype originated in a female donor with early-stage non-small cell lung cancer. CDR3 amino acids: CASSSLSQGNEQFF. Here the CDR3 DNA reads TGTGCCAGCAGCTCCCTAAGCCAGGGGAATGAGCAGTTCTTC.